A selection of T cell receptor beta chains follows, all from one sample in a study of blood T cell repertoires in COVID-19. Assay used: immunoSEQ multiplex PCR; TCRdb lists only in-frame clones, some missing. The table includes some 250,000 clones, approximately 82% detected once. The sequencing input was peripheral blood. These receptor sequences come from a woman under 30 with acute or convalescent COVID-19. The CDR3 runs from the conserved cysteine through the conserved F or W. Fields, in order: J gene, CDR3 length, V gene, D gene, clone size, CDR3 protein, CDR3 DNA. D genes are given only for firm matches. The size of a clone is reported for some rows only, either as once, few or many, or as a class for expanded clones.

>TRBJ2-7|13|TRBV28|.|once
CASREGRAYEQYF
TGTGCCAGCAGGGAGGGCAGGGCCTACGAGCAGTACTTC
>TRBJ1-1|14|TRBV9|.|.
CASSAHSLNTEAFF
TGTGCCAGCAGCGCCCACAGTCTAAACACTGAAGCTTTCTTT
>TRBJ2-1|15|TRBV11-3|.|.
CASSSRDFPGDEQFF
TGTGCCAGCAGCTCACGGGACTTCCCTGGGGATGAGCAGTTCTTC
>TRBJ1-2|14|TRBV19|TRBD1|.
CASTPDRGAYGYTF
TGTGCCAGTACCCCGGACAGGGGGGCTTATGGCTACACCTTC
>TRBJ2-3|19|TRBV6-2/TRBV6-3|TRBD2|.
CASSYDRGGAGVWKDTQYF
TGTGCCAGCAGTTACGACCGGGGGGGAGCGGGGGTATGGAAAGATACGCAGTATTTT
>TRBJ1-2|11|TRBV28|.|.
CASGPRWGYTF
TGTGCCAGCGGGCCAAGGTGGGGCTACACCTTC
>TRBJ1-3|12|TRBV30|.|once
CAWSVSGNTIYF
TGTGCCTGGAGTGTGAGTGGAAACACCATATATTTT
>TRBJ1-2|14|TRBV5-6|TRBD1|.
CASSLQGANYGYTF
TGTGCCAGCAGCTTGCAGGGGGCCAACTATGGCTACACCTTC
>TRBJ2-7|11|TRBV5-8|.|.
CASSLTYEQYF
TGTGCCAGCAGTCTAACCTACGAGCAGTACTTC
>TRBJ2-1|18|TRBV19|TRBD2|.
CASRTRLLAGAPPNEQFF
TGTGCCAGTAGAACGAGACTACTAGCGGGAGCCCCTCCTAATGAGCAGTTCTTC
>TRBJ2-1|12|TRBV6-5|TRBD2|.
CASGLAHNEQFF
TGTGCCAGCGGACTAGCCCACAATGAGCAGTTCTTC
>TRBJ2-7|16|TRBV7-8|TRBD2|.
CASSPQGLAESYEQYF
TGTGCCAGCAGCCCCCAGGGACTAGCGGAAAGTTACGAGCAGTACTTC
>TRBJ2-4|19|TRBV7-8|TRBD1|.
CASSLFGQGFQFAKNIQYF
TGTGCCAGCAGCTTATTTGGACAGGGTTTCCAGTTTGCCAAAAACATTCAGTACTTC
>TRBJ2-7|12|TRBV14|.|.
CASSHLSYEQYF
TGTGCCAGCAGCCACCTAAGCTACGAGCAGTACTTC
>TRBJ2-7|21|TRBV9|.|many
CASSVGSREDPLQGIKDEQYF
TGTGCCAGCAGCGTAGGTTCCCGTGAAGATCCACTGCAGGGCATAAAGGACGAGCAGTACTTC
>TRBJ1-1|12|TRBV12-3/TRBV12-4|.|.
CASRAGHTEAFF
TGTGCCAGCAGGGCGGGTCACACTGAAGCTTTCTTT
>TRBJ2-1|13|TRBV14|TRBD2|.
CASSQTSGRLPFF
TGTGCCAGCAGCCAAACTAGCGGGAGACTCCCGTTCTTC
>TRBJ2-1|19|TRBV9|TRBD2|.
CASSVQGLAGPSSYNEQFF
TGTGCCAGCAGCGTCCAAGGACTAGCGGGACCGAGCTCCTACAATGAGCAGTTCTTC
>TRBJ2-1|16|TRBV28|.|.
CASSHHLGQTYNEQFF
TGTGCCAGCAGCCACCACCTGGGACAAACGTACAATGAGCAGTTCTTC
>TRBJ1-2|16|TRBV14|.|many
CASSSAGLGAGYGYTF
TGTGCCAGCAGCTCAGCCGGGCTGGGGGCAGGCTATGGCTACACCTTC
>TRBJ1-1|14|TRBV9|TRBD1|.
CAGSVGGQGPEAFF
TGTGCCGGCAGCGTAGGCGGACAGGGTCCTGAAGCTTTCTTT
>TRBJ2-7|14|TRBV6-5|.|.
CASSYDYQYGEQYF
TGTGCCAGCAGTTACGACTACCAGTACGGGGAGCAGTACTTC
>TRBJ2-5|16|TRBV21-1|.|.
CASSKASRAYQETQYF
TGTGCCAGCAGCAAAGCGTCGCGGGCGTACCAAGAGACCCAGTACTTC
>TRBJ1-1|15|TRBV6-5|TRBD1|.
CASSYSPGGATEAFF
TGTGCCAGCAGTTACTCCCCAGGGGGAGCAACTGAAGCTTTCTTT
>TRBJ2-5|12|TRBV13|.|.
CASSLGAKTQYF
TGTGCCAGCAGTTTGGGGGCAAAGACCCAGTACTTC
>TRBJ2-3|17|TRBV5-5|TRBD2|.
CASFGTSGEASTDTQYF
TGTGCCAGCTTCGGGACTAGCGGGGAGGCTAGCACAGATACGCAGTATTTT
>TRBJ2-7|13|TRBV7-2|TRBD2|.
CASSLAGALEQYF
TGTGCCAGCAGCCTAGCGGGAGCGCTAGAGCAGTACTTC
>TRBJ2-3|18|TRBV5-1|TRBD2|.
CASSFRGRDYTTTDTQYF
TGCGCCAGCAGCTTTCGCGGAAGGGACTACACAACCACAGATACGCAGTATTTT
>TRBJ2-5|14|TRBV7-2|.|few
CASSLSGTQETQYF
TGTGCCAGCAGCTTGAGCGGAACGCAAGAGACCCAGTACTTC
>TRBJ1-5|15|TRBV27|TRBD1|few
CASSWGTGRNQPQHF
TGTGCCAGCAGTTGGGGGACAGGGCGCAATCAGCCCCAGCATTTT
>TRBJ2-1|16|TRBV11-3|.|.
CASSLGGGTGYNEQFF
TGTGCCAGCAGCTTAGGGGGGGGCACGGGTTACAATGAGCAGTTCTTC
>TRBJ1-2|16|TRBV6-1|.|.
CASSALGRATIYGYTF
TGTGCCAGCAGTGCGTTAGGGAGGGCAACGATCTATGGCTACACCTTC
>TRBJ1-6|18|TRBV7-9|.|.
CASSPPGGGRGPDSPLHF
TGTGCCAGCAGCCCACCGGGAGGAGGTCGGGGGCCGGATTCACCCCTCCACTTT
>TRBJ2-1|12|TRBV7-2|.|.
CASSLAGYEQFF
TGTGCCAGCAGCTTAGCGGGCTATGAGCAGTTCTTC
>TRBJ2-2|16|TRBV30|.|.
CAWTPGDTANTGELFF
TGTGCCTGGACCCCCGGGGACACCGCGAACACCGGGGAGCTGTTTTTT
>TRBJ1-4|16|TRBV6-5|.|.
CASSYFSGAANEKLFF
TGTGCCAGCAGTTACTTTTCAGGGGCGGCTAATGAAAAACTGTTTTTT
>TRBJ1-2|13|TRBV30|TRBD1|.
CAWSVGTGVGYTF
TGTGCCTGGAGTGTAGGCACAGGGGTTGGCTACACCTTC
>TRBJ2-2|15|TRBV13|.|.
CASSLERGNTGELFF
TGTGCCAGCAGCTTAGAACGGGGGAACACCGGGGAGCTGTTTTTT
>TRBJ2-7|17|TRBV15|TRBD2|few
CATSRDATSGIAYEQYF
TGTGCCACCAGCAGAGATGCGACTAGCGGGATAGCCTACGAGCAGTACTTC
>TRBJ2-1|15|TRBV11-2|TRBD1|.
CASSPRTGGLTEQFF
TGTGCCAGCAGCCCCCGGACAGGGGGCTTGACTGAGCAGTTCTTC
>TRBJ2-3|14|TRBV10-3|TRBD2|.
CAIRAGGVADTQYF
TGTGCCATACGAGCGGGAGGTGTGGCAGATACGCAGTATTTT
>TRBJ2-7|16|TRBV5-1|TRBD1|.
CASSLRPGQGSYEQYF
TGCGCCAGCAGCTTGAGACCGGGACAGGGGTCCTACGAGCAGTACTTC
>TRBJ2-4|15|TRBV18|TRBD1|.
CASSLLRQGGGIQYF
TGTGCCAGCTCACTACTAAGACAGGGCGGCGGTATTCAGTACTTC
>TRBJ1-4|15|TRBV18|.|.
CASSPRWTASEKLFF
TGTGCCAGCTCCCCCCGATGGACAGCTTCAGAAAAACTGTTTTTT
>TRBJ1-2|14|TRBV6-6|TRBD1|.
CASSITRGLDGYTF
TGTGCCAGCAGTATAACCAGGGGGCTTGATGGCTACACCTTC
>TRBJ1-1|16|TRBV5-6|.|.
CASSLLGGQKNTEAFF
TGTGCCAGCAGCTTGTTGGGGGGGCAAAAGAACACTGAAGCTTTCTTT